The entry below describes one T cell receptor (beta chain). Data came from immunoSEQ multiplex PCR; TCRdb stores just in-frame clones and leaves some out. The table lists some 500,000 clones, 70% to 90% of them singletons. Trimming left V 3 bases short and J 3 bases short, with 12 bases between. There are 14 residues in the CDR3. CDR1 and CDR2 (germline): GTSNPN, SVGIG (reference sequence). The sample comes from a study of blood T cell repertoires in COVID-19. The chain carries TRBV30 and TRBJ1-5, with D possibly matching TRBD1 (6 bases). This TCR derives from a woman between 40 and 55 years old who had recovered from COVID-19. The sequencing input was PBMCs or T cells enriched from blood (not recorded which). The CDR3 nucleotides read TGTGCCTGGAGCGCGGGGGCTAACAATCAGCCCCAGCATTTT. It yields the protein CAWSAGANNQPQHF.